The rows below give T cell receptor beta chains drawn from one sample of a study of T cells in Graves' hyperthyroidism and ophthalmopathy. Using its own MiXCR run on the multiplex PCR reads, TCRdb lists one record per CDR3 protein. The sample holds 450,000 to 500,000 distinct CDR3 sequences, less than 25% seen once. Sequences were obtained from blood. The receptor set was obtained from a woman in her 70s with Graves' ophthalmopathy. Each CDR3 is given with its conserved first and last residue.

V gene,CDR3 protein
TRBV6-6,CASSYSGGLDGYTF
TRBV11-2,CASERYSGGGNEQFF
TRBV12-3/TRBV12-4,CASRLGQSSYNEQFF
TRBV12-3/TRBV12-4,CASSYDQKLFF
TRBV12-3/TRBV12-4,CASSLTGGNSYEQYF
TRBV14,CASSQDSWVSSYNSPLHF
TRBV20-1,CSARRLNYNEQFF
TRBV20-1,CSARLFGRPSSYNEQFF
TRBV12-3/TRBV12-4,CASSLGSSERTEAFF
TRBV6-1,CASPHPPGLAGGKTWTDTQYF
TRBV9,CASSVGDLSGNTIYF
TRBV27,CASRRGGEDSPLHF
TRBV28,CASSFTPTSGREQFF
TRBV19,CASTSGSMNTEAFF